This T cell receptor (beta chain) emerged from a study of shared clonotypes between healthy human individuals. Generated by immunoSEQ multiplex PCR, the TCRdb table keeps only in-frame clones and is missing some. Of about 2.3 million clones listed, over 85% are singletons. The CDR3 totals 14 residues. V was clipped by 2 bases and J by 4 bases; unmatched bases: 3. Germline loops: CDR1 SGHTA, CDR2 FQGTGA. Regarding this clone: This sample also contains other DNA sequences that code for the same CDR3.

This sequence originates from a man aged 18-30 years in good health. Some clones in this sample may be carry-over from other donors' samples. The sequenced sample consisted of naive CD4+ T cells from PBMCs. Stated subset: CD45RA+ positively selected. V usage is TRBV7-3 and J usage is TRBJ1-1; 8 bases are shared with TRBD1. CDR3 nucleotide sequence: TGTGCCAGCAGCTTACGGGGGACAGGCACTGAAGCTTTCTTT. Its translation is CASSLRGTGTEAFF.